This is a list of T cell receptor beta chains from one sample in a study of Graves' ophthalmopathy and Graves' hyperthyroidism. One entry per CDR3 protein results from TCRdb running MiXCR on the multiplex PCR reads. Among roughly 480,000 distinct CDR3 sequences, around 14% were seen once, and the ten largest hold roughly 9.8%. The specimen was blood. All receptors derive from a woman aged 30 to 39 with Graves' ophthalmopathy. CDR3s include the opening cysteine and the closing phenylalanine or tryptophan. The D gene is left open where the match is weak. Clone size is shown for a subset of rows, as once, few, many or a class of expanded clone.

J: TRBJ1-1
size: many
D: NA
V: TRBV12-3/TRBV12-4
DNA: TGTGCCAGCAGTCACATACGGGTTGAAGCTTTCTTT
CDR3: CASSHIRVEAFF

J: TRBJ1-2
size: many
D: TRBD1
V: TRBV10-3
DNA: TGTGCCATCAGTGAGGGAGGGACAGAGAACTATGGCTACACCTTC
CDR3: CAISEGGTENYGYTF

J: TRBJ2-7
size: NA
D: TRBD2
V: TRBV6-2/TRBV6-3
DNA: TGTGCCAGCAGTCGAGTACACCCAAGAACTAGCGGGATCTCCTACGAGCAGTACTTC
CDR3: CASSRVHPRTSGISYEQYF

J: TRBJ2-7
size: many
D: TRBD1
V: TRBV7-9
DNA: TGTGCCAGCAGCGTTTGGGACAGCTCCTACGAGCAGTACTTC
CDR3: CASSVWDSSYEQYF

J: TRBJ1-5
size: few
D: NA
V: TRBV28
DNA: TGTGCCAGCAGTTTATTGGCCGATAGCAATCAGCCCCAGCATTTT
CDR3: CASSLLADSNQPQHF

J: TRBJ1-5
size: NA
D: TRBD1
V: TRBV2
DNA: TGTGCCAGCATGGACCAGGGACAGAGCAATCAGCCCCAGCATTTT
CDR3: CASMDQGQSNQPQHF

J: TRBJ2-7
size: many
D: NA
V: TRBV30
DNA: TGTGCCTGGGGGCAGGGCTACTCCTACGAGCAGTACTTC
CDR3: CAWGQGYSYEQYF

J: TRBJ2-7
size: NA
D: NA
V: TRBV30
DNA: TGTGCCTGGAGCTCCTCTGGGGAGCAGTACTTC
CDR3: CAWSSSGEQYF

J: TRBJ2-7
size: many
D: TRBD1
V: TRBV10-2
DNA: TGCGCCAGCAGTGGGGGGACAGGGAAAATCGAGCAGTACTTC
CDR3: CASSGGTGKIEQYF

J: TRBJ2-7
size: many
D: NA
V: TRBV28
DNA: TGTGCCAGCAGTTTCCGCGGTTCGGACGAGCAGTACTTC
CDR3: CASSFRGSDEQYF

J: TRBJ2-5
size: many
D: NA
V: TRBV7-9
DNA: TGTGCCAGCAGCTTAAGTCAGAGCCAAGAGACCCAGTACTTC
CDR3: CASSLSQSQETQYF

J: TRBJ2-7
size: many
D: NA
V: TRBV7-2
DNA: TGTGCCAGCAGCTTTTTATCAGCAACCTACGAGCAGTACTTC
CDR3: CASSFLSATYEQYF

J: TRBJ1-5
size: few
D: NA
V: TRBV6-1
DNA: TGTGCCAGCAGTGCCCCTCAGGACAGTAATAGCAATCAGCCCCAGCATTTT
CDR3: CASSAPQDSNSNQPQHF

J: TRBJ1-1
size: many
D: TRBD1
V: TRBV6-1
DNA: TGTGCCACAGGACAGGGGTTGAACACTGAAGCTTTCTTT
CDR3: CATGQGLNTEAFF

J: TRBJ2-6
size: many
D: NA
V: TRBV27
DNA: TGTGCCAGCAGTCCCCAGGGTGGGGCCAACGTCCTGACTTTC
CDR3: CASSPQGGANVLTF

J: TRBJ1-1
size: many
D: NA
V: TRBV11-2
DNA: TGTGCCAGCAGGACTATCCTGGGGGGCGCCCCTGAAGCTTTCTTT
CDR3: CASRTILGGAPEAFF

J: TRBJ1-1
size: many
D: NA
V: TRBV24-1
DNA: TGTGCCACCAGTGCTCGGGGCACTGAAGCTTTCTTT
CDR3: CATSARGTEAFF

J: TRBJ2-7
size: few
D: NA
V: TRBV18
DNA: TGTGCCAGCTCACCACGGATAGAGGGAAGGAACGAGCAGTACTTC
CDR3: CASSPRIEGRNEQYF

J: TRBJ1-1
size: few
D: NA
V: TRBV28
DNA: TGTGCCAGCAGTTTTTCAACGAACACTGAAGCTTTCTTT
CDR3: CASSFSTNTEAFF

J: TRBJ1-1
size: many
D: NA
V: TRBV12-3/TRBV12-4
DNA: TGTGCCAGCAGTTTAGCGCTAACGAGGGAGGACACTGAAGCTTTCTTT
CDR3: CASSLALTREDTEAFF

J: TRBJ1-3
size: many
D: TRBD1
V: TRBV12-3/TRBV12-4
DNA: TGTGCCAGCAGCGAGGGACAGGGGGCCCGAAACACCATATATTTT
CDR3: CASSEGQGARNTIYF

J: TRBJ1-5
size: many
D: TRBD1
V: TRBV12-3/TRBV12-4
DNA: TGTGCCAGCAGCCTGGGGACAGGGGTCGGAGGGTACAATCAGCCCCAGCATTTT
CDR3: CASSLGTGVGGYNQPQHF

J: TRBJ2-7
size: many
D: NA
V: TRBV18
DNA: TGTGCCAGCTCACCACCATCAATCTACGAGCAGTACTTC
CDR3: CASSPPSIYEQYF

J: TRBJ1-2
size: many
D: NA
V: TRBV28
DNA: TGTGCCAGCAGTGGGGAGGGACACCGCCAACGATATGGCTACACCTTC
CDR3: CASSGEGHRQRYGYTF

J: TRBJ2-2
size: many
D: NA
V: TRBV7-2
DNA: TGTGCCAGCAGCTTAGGAGCGCGGGGGGAGCTGTTTTTT
CDR3: CASSLGARGELFF

J: TRBJ1-3
size: NA
D: NA
V: TRBV4-1
DNA: TGCGCCAGCAGCCAAGATTCATACGAGGCTTCGGGAAACACCATATATTTT
CDR3: CASSQDSYEASGNTIYF

J: TRBJ2-5
size: many
D: NA
V: TRBV7-9
DNA: TGTGCCAGCAGCTGGCAGGGGCCTCGAGAGACCCAGTACTTC
CDR3: CASSWQGPRETQYF

J: TRBJ2-5
size: NA
D: NA
V: TRBV12-3/TRBV12-4
DNA: TGTGCCAGCAGCCACGGAGGGCCGGGGCAAGAGACCCAGTACTTC
CDR3: CASSHGGPGQETQYF

J: TRBJ1-6
size: many
D: TRBD1
V: TRBV6-5
DNA: TGTGCCAGCACCCCGGGACAGGGGGCGGCGGGGAATTCACCCCTCCACTTT
CDR3: CASTPGQGAAGNSPLHF

J: TRBJ1-6
size: many
D: NA
V: TRBV5-1
DNA: TGCGCCAGCAGGCAACAGAATTCACCCCTCCACTTT
CDR3: CASRQQNSPLHF

J: TRBJ2-7
size: many
D: NA
V: TRBV10-3
DNA: TGTGCCATCAGTCCTAAATACGAGCAGTACTTC
CDR3: CAISPKYEQYF

J: TRBJ1-6
size: many
D: NA
V: TRBV6-1
DNA: TGTGCCAGCAGTGAAGCAGGACACTCAACGCCATCACCCCTCCACTTT
CDR3: CASSEAGHSTPSPLHF

J: TRBJ1-1
size: many
D: NA
V: TRBV12-3/TRBV12-4
DNA: TGTGCCAGCAGGACAGGTGTGAACACTGAAGCTTTCTTT
CDR3: CASRTGVNTEAFF

J: TRBJ1-2
size: many
D: TRBD1
V: TRBV13
DNA: TGTGCCAGCAGCATGACAGGGCATGACTATGGCTACACCTTC
CDR3: CASSMTGHDYGYTF

J: TRBJ1-5
size: NA
D: NA
V: TRBV11-2
DNA: TGTGCCAGCAGCTTAGGCGTGGGGGGCAATCAGCCCCAGCATTTT
CDR3: CASSLGVGGNQPQHF

J: TRBJ1-6
size: many
D: NA
V: TRBV2
DNA: TGTGCCAGCGGATCCTCAGCCGGCGGTTATTCACCCCTCCACTTT
CDR3: CASGSSAGGYSPLHF

J: TRBJ1-5
size: many
D: NA
V: TRBV7-8
DNA: TGTGCCAGCAGCTTAGTTTCAGGGAGCAATCAGCCCCAGCATTTT
CDR3: CASSLVSGSNQPQHF

J: TRBJ1-6
size: many
D: TRBD1
V: TRBV6-5
DNA: TGTGCCAGCAGTGACTCGACAGGGCTGGCTCCCTCACCCCTCCACTTT
CDR3: CASSDSTGLAPSPLHF

J: TRBJ2-2
size: NA
D: NA
V: TRBV6-5
DNA: TGTGCCAGCAGTTACGGCAGGGCTGAAACCGGGGAGCTGTTTTTT
CDR3: CASSYGRAETGELFF

J: TRBJ2-2
size: many
D: NA
V: TRBV7-3
DNA: TGTGCCAGCAGAGCGGATAACACCGGGGAGCTGTTTTTT
CDR3: CASRADNTGELFF

J: TRBJ1-1
size: NA
D: NA
V: TRBV6-1
DNA: TGTGCCAGCTGGGATTCGGTCCGGGAAGCTTTCTTT
CDR3: CASWDSVREAFF

J: TRBJ2-7
size: many
D: TRBD2
V: TRBV28
DNA: TGTGCCAGCAATAAATGGGAGGGAAGGACCTACGAGCAGTACTTC
CDR3: CASNKWEGRTYEQYF

J: TRBJ1-2
size: many
D: TRBD1
V: TRBV28
DNA: TGTGCCAGCAGGCCGGGACAGGGTTTCTATGGCTACACCTTC
CDR3: CASRPGQGFYGYTF

J: TRBJ1-1
size: NA
D: NA
V: TRBV7-2
DNA: TGTGCCAGCAGCCTGTCCCACAGTTCGAACACTGAAGCTTTCTTT
CDR3: CASSLSHSSNTEAFF

J: TRBJ1-1
size: many
D: NA
V: TRBV6-5
DNA: TGTGCCAGCAATTACGTCACTGAAGCTTTCTTT
CDR3: CASNYVTEAFF